This T cell receptor (beta chain) was observed in a study of cytomegalovirus exposure and HLA in healthy donors. Germline-derived CDR1 and CDR2 are GTSNPN and SVGIG (reference sequence). V lost 2 bases and J 5 bases, leaving 9 bases between the germline ends. The CDR3 covers 12 residues. The PCR was carried out with 60 Vbeta primers and 13 Jbeta primers. Some clones are missing from TCRdb's copy, which holds only in-frame ones; the method was immunoSEQ multiplex PCR. The sample consists of 150,000 to 200,000 clones, about 85% of them appearing once. About this clone itself: Its antigen is currently unknown.

Study conclusions and caveats: A later analysis revealed that TCR association rates differed between HLA loci, peaking at DRB1 and bottoming out at HLA-C. Across all donors, roughly uniform sequencing depth was an assumption of the presence/absence analyses. The authors enumerated 180 or so TCR beta chains as linked to cytomegalovirus. Later analysis indicated greater clonal expansion among HLA-associated TCR beta chains than among equally common other chains.

The chain combines TRBV30 with TRBJ1-2; possibly TRBD1 for D (5 bases). The specimen sequenced was PBMCs. This receptor was identified in a man aged 50 to 60 in good health and CMV-seropositive. The DNA for the CDR3 is TGTGCCTGGAGTTTCAGGGCGTATGGCTACACCTTC. Amino acids: CAWSFRAYGYTF.